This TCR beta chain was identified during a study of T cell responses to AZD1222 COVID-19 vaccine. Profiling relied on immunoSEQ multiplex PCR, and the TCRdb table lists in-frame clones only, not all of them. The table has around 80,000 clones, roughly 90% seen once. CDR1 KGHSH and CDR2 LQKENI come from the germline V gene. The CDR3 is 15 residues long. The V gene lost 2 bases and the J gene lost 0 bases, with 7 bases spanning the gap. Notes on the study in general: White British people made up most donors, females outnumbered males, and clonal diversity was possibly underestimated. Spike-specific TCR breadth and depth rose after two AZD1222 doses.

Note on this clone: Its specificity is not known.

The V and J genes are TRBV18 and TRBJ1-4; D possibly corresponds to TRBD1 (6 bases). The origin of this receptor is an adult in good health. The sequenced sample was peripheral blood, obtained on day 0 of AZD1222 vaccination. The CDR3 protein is CASSPRTATNEKLFF. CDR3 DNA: TGTGCCAGCTCACCAAGGACAGCAACTAATGAAAAACTGTTTTTT.